The clone carrying this TCR beta chain was recorded once. Per the germline V gene, CDR1 is MGHRA and CDR2 is YSYEKL. Trimming stripped 4 bases from V and 7 bases from J, with 16 bases between. The CDR3 consists of 14 residues. The data are from a study of T cell changes during pregnancy in multiple sclerosis. The data were produced by immunoSEQ multiplex PCR, yet TCRdb's version contains in-frame clones alone and is incomplete. The sample has some 110,000 clones, 90% to 95% seen once. The sequences come from peripheral blood, collected in the third trimester of pregnancy. The origin of this receptor is a female donor with multiple sclerosis, enrolled in a pregnancy study. V is TRBV4-1 and J is TRBJ2-5, with a tentative D call TRBD1 (5 bases). In DNA form, the CDR3 reads TGCGCCAGCAGCCTTGTTCCGGACCAGGGGACCCAGTACTTC. This sequence encodes CASSLVPDQGTQYF.